This T cell receptor (beta chain) appears in the sequencing data of a study of regulatory T cells in long-lasting Graves disease. Specified time point: persistent/refractory GD, antithyroid drugs over 5 years with positive TRAb. PBMC RNA served as the TCR library source. V lost 0 bases and J 3 bases, leaving 11 bases between the germline ends. CDR1 and CDR2 (germline): MGHRA, YSYEKL. This CDR3 spans 15 amino acids. This clonotype has only a few counts. TCR beta libraries were built with iRepertoire HTBI primers and Arm-PCR of CDR3 regions. MiXCR, applied by TCRdb to the multiplex PCR reads, yields one record per CDR3 protein. The data contain hundreds of thousands of distinct CDR3 sequences, roughly 21% of them seen just once; the ten biggest clones take up more than 13%.

This receptor was obtained from a female donor with Graves disease. The J gene is TRBJ1-2, the V gene TRBV4-1; the D gene is possibly TRBD1 (6 bases). The material sequenced was peripheral blood mononuclear cells (PBMCs), taken when the disease was refractory, from a patient treated with antithyroid drugs. CDR3: CASSQDGGTDYGYTF. In DNA, the CDR3 is TGCGCCAGCAGCCAAGATGGGGGCACAGACTATGGCTACACCTTC.